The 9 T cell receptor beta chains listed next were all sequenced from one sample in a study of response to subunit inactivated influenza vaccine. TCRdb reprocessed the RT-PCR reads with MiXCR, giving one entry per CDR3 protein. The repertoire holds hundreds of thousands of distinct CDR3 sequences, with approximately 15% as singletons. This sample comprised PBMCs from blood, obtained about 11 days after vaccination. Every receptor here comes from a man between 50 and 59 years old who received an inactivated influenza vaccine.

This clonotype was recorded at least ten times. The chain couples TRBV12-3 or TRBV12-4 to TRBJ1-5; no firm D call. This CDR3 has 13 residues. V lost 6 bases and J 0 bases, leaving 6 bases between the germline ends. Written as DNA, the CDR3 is TGTGCCAGCAGCTTGAATAGCAATCAGCCCCAGCATTTT. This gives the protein CASSLNSNQPQHF.

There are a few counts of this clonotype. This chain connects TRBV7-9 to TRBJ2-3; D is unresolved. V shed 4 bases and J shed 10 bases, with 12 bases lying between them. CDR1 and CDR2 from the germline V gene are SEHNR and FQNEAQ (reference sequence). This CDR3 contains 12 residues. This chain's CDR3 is CASSSLEASQYF. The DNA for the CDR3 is TGTGCCAGCAGCTCCCTAGAGGCTTCGCAGTATTTT.

CDR3 nucleotides: TGTGCCAGCAGCTTGGGCCGTCCCGAGCGGAACACTGAAGCTTTCTTT. This translates into CASSLGRPERNTEAFF. The chain uses TRBV5-4 and TRBJ1-1; no definite D call. CDR1 is SGHNT, CDR2 YYREEE, per germline (reference sequence). This CDR3 is 16 amino acids long. V lost 0 bases and J lost 1, with 13 bases in between.

The CDR3 region is CASSGRGADTQYF. The DNA for the CDR3 is TGTGCCAGCAGCGGTCGGGGGGCGGATACGCAGTATTTT. This chain connects TRBV7-3 to TRBJ2-3, with D possibly TRBD2 on 7 matching bases. The CDR3 has 13 residues. V dropped 5 bases and J dropped 6 bases, with 12 bases sitting between them. Looked up from germline, CDR1 is SGHTA and CDR2 is FQGTGA.

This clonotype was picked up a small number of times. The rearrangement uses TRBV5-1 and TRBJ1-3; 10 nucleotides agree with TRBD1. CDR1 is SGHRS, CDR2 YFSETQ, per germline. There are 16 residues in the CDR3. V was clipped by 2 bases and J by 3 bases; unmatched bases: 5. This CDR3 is CASSFGDRGLGNTIYF. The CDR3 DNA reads TGCGCCAGCAGCTTTGGTGACAGGGGGCTTGGAAACACCATATATTTT.

Here the CDR3 reads CATSEAGVRTDTQYF. The DNA for the CDR3 is TGTGCCACCAGTGAGGCGGGAGTCCGCACAGATACGCAGTATTTT. The chain carries TRBV24-1 and TRBJ2-3; TRBD2 agrees at 7 bases. The CDR3 covers 15 residues. Trimming cost V 4 bases and J 1 base; bases outside gene matches: 4. Germline CDR1 and CDR2: KGHDR and SFDVKD.

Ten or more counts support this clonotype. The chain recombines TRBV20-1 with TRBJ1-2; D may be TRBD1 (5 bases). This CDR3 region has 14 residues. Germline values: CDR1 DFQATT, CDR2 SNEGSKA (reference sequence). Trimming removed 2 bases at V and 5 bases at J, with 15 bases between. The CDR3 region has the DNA TGCAGTGCTAGACGGGCCGGGACGGAATATGGCTACACCTTC. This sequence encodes CSARRAGTEYGYTF.

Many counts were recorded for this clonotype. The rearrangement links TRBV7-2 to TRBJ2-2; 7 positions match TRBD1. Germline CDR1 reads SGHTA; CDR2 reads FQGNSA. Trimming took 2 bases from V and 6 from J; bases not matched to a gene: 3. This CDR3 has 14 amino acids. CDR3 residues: CASSLIQGAGELFF. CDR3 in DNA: TGTGCCAGCAGCTTAATTCAGGGGGCCGGGGAGCTGTTTTTT.

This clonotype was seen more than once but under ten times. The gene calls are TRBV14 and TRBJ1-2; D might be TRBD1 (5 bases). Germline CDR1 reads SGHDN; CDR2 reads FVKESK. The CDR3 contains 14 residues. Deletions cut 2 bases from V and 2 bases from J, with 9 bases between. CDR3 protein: CASSQITGNYGYTF. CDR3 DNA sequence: TGTGCCAGCAGCCAAATAACAGGAAACTATGGCTACACCTTC. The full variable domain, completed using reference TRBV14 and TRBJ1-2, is EAGVTQFPSHSVIEKGQTVTLRCDPISGHDNLYWYRRVMGKEIKFLLHFVKESKQDESGMPNNRFLAERTGGTYSTLKVQPAELEDSGVYFCASSQITGNYGYTFGSGTRLTVV.